A selection of T cell receptor beta chains follows, all from one sample in a study of blood T cell repertoires in COVID-19. Here immunoSEQ multiplex PCR was the method, and the copy in TCRdb shows in-frame clones only, minus some. The table records tens of thousands of clones, roughly nine tenths of them present only once. The source material was peripheral blood. These receptors all come from a woman aged 45-59 years with active COVID-19. CDR3s include the opening cysteine and the closing phenylalanine or tryptophan. The D gene is left open where the match is weak. Not all rows give a size; the values are once, few, many and, for expanded clones, a class.

v_gene: TRBV18
d_gene: -
j_gene: TRBJ1-1
abundance: -
CDR3nt: TGTGCCAGCTCACCACCGGGGAAGGGGATGAACACTGAAGCTTTCTTT
CDR3aa: CASSPPGKGMNTEAFF

v_gene: TRBV5-1
d_gene: -
j_gene: TRBJ2-3
abundance: once
CDR3nt: TGCGCCAGCAGCACTACGACAGCCCATACGCAGTATTTT
CDR3aa: CASSTTTAHTQYF

v_gene: TRBV20-1
d_gene: TRBD1
j_gene: TRBJ2-7
abundance: -
CDR3nt: TGCAGTGCTAGTGACGGGACAGGAAACTACGAGCAGTACTTC
CDR3aa: CSASDGTGNYEQYF

v_gene: TRBV7-7
d_gene: TRBD2
j_gene: TRBJ2-2
abundance: -
CDR3nt: TGTGCCAGCAGCTTAGAAAGGACTAGCGGGAGATCGGTCACCGGGGAGCTGTTTTTT
CDR3aa: CASSLERTSGRSVTGELFF

v_gene: TRBV4-1
d_gene: TRBD2
j_gene: TRBJ2-1
abundance: -
CDR3nt: TGCGCCAGCAGCCGATTACTAGCGGGAGGGCCCGGTGAGCAGTTCTTC
CDR3aa: CASSRLLAGGPGEQFF

v_gene: TRBV4-2
d_gene: -
j_gene: TRBJ1-2
abundance: -
CDR3nt: TGTGCCAGCAGCCAGGGAACGGAGGGTTACTATGGCTACACCTTC
CDR3aa: CASSQGTEGYYGYTF

v_gene: TRBV19
d_gene: TRBD1
j_gene: TRBJ2-6
abundance: -
CDR3nt: TGTGCCAGCCTCCGGCGGGGGGACAGGGGGTCGAGTGGGGCCAACGTCCTGACTTTC
CDR3aa: CASLRRGDRGSSGANVLTF

v_gene: TRBV4-1
d_gene: TRBD2
j_gene: TRBJ2-7
abundance: -
CDR3nt: TGCGCCAGCAGCCAAGTCGGTAGCGGGAGAGACGAGCAGTACTTC
CDR3aa: CASSQVGSGRDEQYF

v_gene: TRBV5-1
d_gene: -
j_gene: TRBJ2-1
abundance: few
CDR3nt: TGCGCCAGCAGCTTGGCTCCAATAGTGAACAATGAGCAGTTCTTC
CDR3aa: CASSLAPIVNNEQFF

v_gene: TRBV7-9
d_gene: TRBD2
j_gene: TRBJ2-7
abundance: -
CDR3nt: TGTGCCAGCAGCTTCCTTAGCGGGAGGGCCAACGAGCAGTACTTC
CDR3aa: CASSFLSGRANEQYF

v_gene: TRBV5-1
d_gene: -
j_gene: TRBJ2-3
abundance: -
CDR3nt: TGCGCCAGCAGCGAGAGCACAGATACGCAGTATTTT
CDR3aa: CASSESTDTQYF

v_gene: TRBV7-9
d_gene: TRBD1
j_gene: TRBJ1-2
abundance: -
CDR3nt: TGTGCCAGCAGCCCCGGACAGGGGGTGATCTACACCTTC
CDR3aa: CASSPGQGVIYTF

v_gene: TRBV10-3
d_gene: TRBD1
j_gene: TRBJ1-5
abundance: -
CDR3nt: TGTGCCATCAGTGAGTCTGGACAGGGGAGAGATCAGCCCCAGCATTTT
CDR3aa: CAISESGQGRDQPQHF

v_gene: TRBV10-1
d_gene: -
j_gene: TRBJ2-2
abundance: -
CDR3nt: TGCGCCAGCAGTGAGGCCAACAGACACACCGGGGAGCTGTTTTTT
CDR3aa: CASSEANRHTGELFF

v_gene: TRBV29-1
d_gene: TRBD2
j_gene: TRBJ2-1
abundance: -
CDR3nt: TGCAGCGTTGGTAGCGGGGTGGGGATCTCCTACAATGAGCAGTTCTTC
CDR3aa: CSVGSGVGISYNEQFF

v_gene: TRBV7-9
d_gene: -
j_gene: TRBJ2-1
abundance: -
CDR3nt: TGTGCCAGCAGCTTATCTCGGGAGCGACCTTCCCACAATGAGCAGTTCTTC
CDR3aa: CASSLSRERPSHNEQFF

v_gene: TRBV7-9
d_gene: TRBD1
j_gene: TRBJ2-7
abundance: -
CDR3nt: TGTGCCAGCAGCTTAAGTCGGTCCGACAGGGACTACGAGCAGTACTTC
CDR3aa: CASSLSRSDRDYEQYF

v_gene: TRBV21-1
d_gene: -
j_gene: TRBJ2-7
abundance: -
CDR3nt: TGTGCCAGCAGCGGAGGGCGGCCTCCGGGCCCCTACGAGCAGTACTTC
CDR3aa: CASSGGRPPGPYEQYF

v_gene: TRBV10-2
d_gene: -
j_gene: TRBJ2-1
abundance: -
CDR3nt: TGCGCCAGCAGGGACTTAGCCCCCTACAATGAGCAGTTCTTC
CDR3aa: CASRDLAPYNEQFF

v_gene: TRBV27
d_gene: TRBD2
j_gene: TRBJ2-7
abundance: -
CDR3nt: TGTGCCAGCAGAGGGAGGGTCAATACCGGCGAGCAGTACTTC
CDR3aa: CASRGRVNTGEQYF

v_gene: TRBV18
d_gene: -
j_gene: TRBJ2-6
abundance: -
CDR3nt: TGTGCCAGCTCACTGTACGTTGCGGGTGGTGGGGCCAACGTCCTGACTTTC
CDR3aa: CASSLYVAGGGANVLTF

v_gene: TRBV5-1
d_gene: TRBD2
j_gene: TRBJ2-1
abundance: -
CDR3nt: TGCGCCAGCAGCTTGGCCATAACTAGCGGGAGTACCGCTCGAAGCTCCTACAATGAGCAGTTCTTC
CDR3aa: CASSLAITSGSTARSSYNEQFF

v_gene: TRBV7-8
d_gene: -
j_gene: TRBJ2-7
abundance: -
CDR3nt: TGTGCCAGCAGCTTAGGGTTTGGGGCCGCTGGAAACGAGCAGTACTTC
CDR3aa: CASSLGFGAAGNEQYF

v_gene: TRBV30
d_gene: -
j_gene: TRBJ1-5
abundance: -
CDR3nt: TGTGCCTGGAGTGTACTAGACGGGGTGGGTCAGCCCCAGCATTTT
CDR3aa: CAWSVLDGVGQPQHF

v_gene: TRBV19
d_gene: TRBD1
j_gene: TRBJ2-6
abundance: -
CDR3nt: TGTGCCAGTAGTTTTAGATGGGACAGGGCCAGCTCTGGGGCCAACGTCCTGACTTTC
CDR3aa: CASSFRWDRASSGANVLTF

v_gene: TRBV10-3
d_gene: TRBD2
j_gene: TRBJ2-7
abundance: -
CDR3nt: TGTGCCATCAGAAACGCGGGAGGGCCGGTCCACGAGCAGTACTTC
CDR3aa: CAIRNAGGPVHEQYF

v_gene: TRBV18
d_gene: TRBD1
j_gene: TRBJ2-7
abundance: -
CDR3nt: TGTGCCAGCTCACCAACATCACCCGGGACAGGGGGCTCCGAGCAGTACTTC
CDR3aa: CASSPTSPGTGGSEQYF

v_gene: TRBV7-9
d_gene: -
j_gene: TRBJ2-5
abundance: -
CDR3nt: TGTGCCAGCAGCTTAGAGCTCACGCAAGAGACCCAGTACTTC
CDR3aa: CASSLELTQETQYF

v_gene: TRBV21-1
d_gene: -
j_gene: TRBJ1-6
abundance: -
CDR3nt: TGTGCCAGCAGCAAAAAAATTGCCGGGGTTGGGGGCGGGTTATCACCCCTCCACTTT
CDR3aa: CASSKKIAGVGGGLSPLHF

v_gene: TRBV12-3/TRBV12-4
d_gene: -
j_gene: TRBJ1-1
abundance: few
CDR3nt: TGTGCCAGCAGTTTCGAGGTGAACACTGAAGCTTTCTTT
CDR3aa: CASSFEVNTEAFF

v_gene: TRBV4-2
d_gene: -
j_gene: TRBJ2-7
abundance: -
CDR3nt: TGTGCCAGCAGCCAAGAAGGTGGGAGGCCTTCCTACGAGCAGTACTTC
CDR3aa: CASSQEGGRPSYEQYF

v_gene: TRBV19
d_gene: TRBD1
j_gene: TRBJ1-6
abundance: -
CDR3nt: TGTGCCAGTAGTCGTGGGACAGGGTTTGATAATTCACCCCTCCACTTT
CDR3aa: CASSRGTGFDNSPLHF

v_gene: TRBV6-5
d_gene: -
j_gene: TRBJ2-2
abundance: -
CDR3nt: TGTGCCAGCAGTTACTCCCCCGGAGCGAGATCCGGGGAGCTGTTTTTT
CDR3aa: CASSYSPGARSGELFF

v_gene: TRBV20-1
d_gene: -
j_gene: TRBJ2-7
abundance: -
CDR3nt: TGCAGTGCTAGTCCCGGAGGCCCCAACGAGCAGTACTTC
CDR3aa: CSASPGGPNEQYF

v_gene: TRBV5-6
d_gene: TRBD1
j_gene: TRBJ2-7
abundance: -
CDR3nt: TGTGCCAGCAGCTTCGGGACAGGGTGGTACGAGCAGTACTTC
CDR3aa: CASSFGTGWYEQYF

v_gene: TRBV5-1
d_gene: TRBD1
j_gene: TRBJ2-2
abundance: -
CDR3nt: TGCGCCAGCAGCGTGACAGGGGACACCGGGGAGCTGTTTTTT
CDR3aa: CASSVTGDTGELFF

v_gene: TRBV3-1/TRBV3-2
d_gene: -
j_gene: TRBJ2-1
abundance: -
CDR3nt: TGTGCCAGCAGCCAAGGAGGACAGTGGATCGGTGAGCAGTTCTTC
CDR3aa: CASSQGGQWIGEQFF

v_gene: TRBV4-2
d_gene: -
j_gene: TRBJ1-6
abundance: -
CDR3nt: TGTGCCAGCAGCCTCACCCTTAGGGGGAGCTCCTATAATTCACCCCTCCACTTT
CDR3aa: CASSLTLRGSSYNSPLHF

v_gene: TRBV5-6
d_gene: -
j_gene: TRBJ1-6
abundance: -
CDR3nt: TGTGCCAGCAGCTTGGTCAGCGATAATTCACCCCTCCACTTT
CDR3aa: CASSLVSDNSPLHF

v_gene: TRBV11-2
d_gene: -
j_gene: TRBJ2-1
abundance: -
CDR3nt: TGTGCCAGCAGCTTAGATAGGACTCCAGAGCAGTTCTTC
CDR3aa: CASSLDRTPEQFF

v_gene: TRBV30
d_gene: TRBD2
j_gene: TRBJ2-3
abundance: -
CDR3nt: TGTGCCTGGAGTGTACTAGCGGGAGCCGATACGCAGTATTTT
CDR3aa: CAWSVLAGADTQYF

v_gene: TRBV29-1
d_gene: -
j_gene: TRBJ1-2
abundance: once
CDR3nt: TGCAGCGTTACGGCAGGGACTCGTTATGGCTACACCTTC
CDR3aa: CSVTAGTRYGYTF

v_gene: TRBV7-9
d_gene: -
j_gene: TRBJ2-5
abundance: once
CDR3nt: TGTGCCAGCAGCTTACCCGGGAGCCTCGTAGAGACCCAGTACTTC
CDR3aa: CASSLPGSLVETQYF

v_gene: TRBV6-5
d_gene: TRBD1
j_gene: TRBJ1-2
abundance: -
CDR3nt: TGTGCCAGCGTAAGGGGACAGGGCTATGGCTACACCTTC
CDR3aa: CASVRGQGYGYTF

v_gene: TRBV6-5
d_gene: -
j_gene: TRBJ1-1
abundance: -
CDR3nt: TGTGCCAGCACCACAGGATTTAACACTGAAGCTTTCTTT
CDR3aa: CASTTGFNTEAFF

v_gene: TRBV4-1
d_gene: -
j_gene: TRBJ2-1
abundance: -
CDR3nt: TGCGCCAGCAGCCAAGATGCGACTAGCTCCTACAATGAGCAGTTCTTC
CDR3aa: CASSQDATSSYNEQFF

v_gene: TRBV20-1
d_gene: TRBD1
j_gene: TRBJ2-7
abundance: -
CDR3nt: TGCAGTGCTAGTACGCCGGACAGGGGTCACCACGAGCAGTACTTC
CDR3aa: CSASTPDRGHHEQYF

v_gene: TRBV7-9
d_gene: -
j_gene: TRBJ1-2
abundance: -
CDR3nt: TGTGCCAGCAGCCTAACAGCCTATGGCTACACCTTC
CDR3aa: CASSLTAYGYTF